The source of this TCR beta chain is a study of cytomegalovirus exposure and HLA in healthy donors. It was with 60 Vbeta and 13 Jbeta primers that the PCR ran. Sequencing was performed with immunoSEQ multiplex PCR; in TCRdb, only in-frame clones are kept and a portion is missing. This table holds 150,000 to 200,000 clones. Regarding this clone: Its antigen is as yet unknown.

General study points: A later analysis found TCR association rates differed by HLA locus, highest for DRB1 and lowest for HLA-C. The study listed around 150 cytomegalovirus-associated TCR beta chains.

Sequencing was done on a sample of PBMCs. This TCR was sampled from a woman aged 18-29 years in good health and CMV-seropositive.

In nucleotides, the CDR3 is TGTGCCAGCACTTCAGGGTTAACTGAAGCTTTCTTT. Residues: CASTSGLTEAFF. The chain has TRBV6-5 and TRBJ1-1; a weak D match, TRBD1 (5 bases). CDR3 length: 12 residues. Germline loops: CDR1 MNHEY, CDR2 SVGAGI. With 7 bases removed from V and 5 bases from J, the gap between germline ends came to 11 bases.